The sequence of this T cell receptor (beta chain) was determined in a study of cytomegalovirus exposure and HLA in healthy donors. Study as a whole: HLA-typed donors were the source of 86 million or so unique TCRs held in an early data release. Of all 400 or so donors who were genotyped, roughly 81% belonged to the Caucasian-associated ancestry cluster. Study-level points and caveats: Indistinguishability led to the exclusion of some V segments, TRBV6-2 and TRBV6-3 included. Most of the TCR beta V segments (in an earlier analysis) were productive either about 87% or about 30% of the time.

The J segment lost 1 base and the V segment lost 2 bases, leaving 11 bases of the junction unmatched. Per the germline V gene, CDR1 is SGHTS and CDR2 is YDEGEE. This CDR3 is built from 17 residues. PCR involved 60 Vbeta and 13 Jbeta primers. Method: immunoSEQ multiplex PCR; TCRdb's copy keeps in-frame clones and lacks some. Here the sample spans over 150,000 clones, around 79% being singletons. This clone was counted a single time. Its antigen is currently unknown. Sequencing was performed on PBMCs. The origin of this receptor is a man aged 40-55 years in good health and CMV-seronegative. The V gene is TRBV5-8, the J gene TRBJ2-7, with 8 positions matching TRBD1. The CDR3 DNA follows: TGTGCCAGCAGCTTTGGGTCTACCGGGACAGGATCCTACGAGCAGTACTTC. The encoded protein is CASSFGSTGTGSYEQYF.